The 20 T cell receptor beta chains reported below all come from one sample, sequenced in a study of cytomegalovirus exposure and HLA in healthy donors. Primers included in the PCR were 60 Vbeta and 13 Jbeta primers. The protocol was immunoSEQ multiplex PCR, while the TCRdb copy is restricted to in-frame clones and leaves out a portion. The sample includes roughly 200,000 clones, around 80% of them seen just once. Source material: PBMCs. These TCRs come from a woman aged 55-69 years in good health and CMV-seropositive.

The chain employs TRBV7-9 and TRBJ1-3; 7 bases agree with TRBD1. With V trimmed by 6 bases and J by 0 bases, 5 bases remained unmatched. Germline values: CDR1 SEHNR, CDR2 FQNEAQ (reference sequence). The length of the CDR3 is 15 residues. CDR3 DNA: TGTGCCAGCAGATCACAGGGGACCTCTGGAAACACCATATATTTT. This codes for CASRSQGTSGNTIYF.

This chain uses TRBV7-6 with TRBJ1-6, with D tentatively TRBD1 (6 bases). The CDR3 totals 15 residues. Trimming left V 1 base short and J 7 bases short, with 11 bases between. The V gene's germline CDR1 is SGHVS and CDR2 FNYEAQ. DNA of the CDR3: TGTGCCAGCAGCTTAGGGACAGCCAGAAATTCACCCCTCCACTTT. The encoded protein is CASSLGTARNSPLHF.

The rearrangement links TRBV29-1 to TRBJ1-4, with unresolved D. V dropped 5 bases and J dropped 15 bases, with 16 bases sitting between them. Germline assignment: CDR1 SQVTM and CDR2 ANQGSEA. CDR3 size: 11 residues. CDR3 DNA sequence: TGCAGCGTTCTCGACCGTAGCATGGTGTTTTTT. This translates into CSVLDRSMVFF.

The chain is built from TRBV7-9 and TRBJ1-4, with 8 bases identical to TRBD1. With V trimmed by 1 base and J by 5 bases, 0 bases remained unmatched. CDR1 and CDR2 from the germline V gene are SEHNR and FQNEAQ (reference sequence). The CDR3 extends over 14 amino acids. CDR3 sequence: CASSLDRGNEKLFF. The CDR3 nucleotides are TGTGCCAGCAGCTTAGACAGGGGGAATGAAAAACTGTTTTTT.

The chain couples TRBV5-1 to TRBJ2-3, with 14 positions matching TRBD2. V trimming: 4 bases; J trimming: 4 bases; junction bases outside the gene matches: 5. The CDR3 extends over 16 amino acids. Per the germline V gene, CDR1 is SGHRS and CDR2 is YFSETQ. The CDR3 DNA follows: TGCGCCAGCAGCCCAGGGACTAGCGGGAGACCAGATACGCAGTATTTT. Amino acid sequence: CASSPGTSGRPDTQYF.

This clone was seen a few times. This chain connects TRBV5-1 to TRBJ1-1, with D possibly matching TRBD1 (5 bases). CDR1 is SGHRS, CDR2 YFSETQ, per germline. Deletions cut 5 bases from V and 7 bases from J, with 15 bases between. This CDR3 has 13 amino acids. CDR3 nucleotide sequence: TGCGCCAGCAGTCCCCAGGACACAGATGAAGCTTTCTTT. Protein product: CASSPQDTDEAFF.

This clone has more than one count but fewer than ten. The J gene is TRBJ2-5, the V gene TRBV19; TRBD1 is a possible D gene (7 bases). The end of the DNA is better explained by TRBJ2-7, so the J call may be wrong. CDR1 LNHDA and CDR2 SQIVND come from the germline V gene (reference sequence). The CDR3 has 15 amino acids. CDR3 DNA sequence: TGTGCCAGTAGTATAGATCGTCAGGGGGGCTACGAGCAGTACTTC. Amino acid sequence: CASSIDRQGGYEQYF.

V usage is TRBV6-6 and J usage is TRBJ1-2, with D possibly being TRBD1 (5 bases). V was pared by 6 bases and J by 0 bases, with 17 bases between. The length of the CDR3 is 16 residues. In germline, CDR1 is MNHNY, CDR2 SVGAGI (reference sequence). CDR3 amino acids: CASSSRGGTSNYGYTF. Written as DNA, the CDR3 is TGTGCCAGCAGCTCACGTGGGGGGACTTCTAACTATGGCTACACCTTC.

With respect to this clone: This same CDR3 is encoded by further DNA sequences in the sample. The chain uses TRBV7-9 and TRBJ1-2; the match to TRBD1 covers 8 bases. The J segment lost 4 bases and the V segment lost 5 bases, leaving 9 bases of the junction unmatched. Germline V lookup: CDR1 SEHNR, CDR2 FQNEAQ (reference sequence). CDR3 size: 15 residues. The CDR3, as DNA: TGTGCCAGCAGCCGAAGGGACAGGAGTAGCTATGGCTACACCTTC. Translated: CASSRRDRSSYGYTF.

The chain links TRBV6-1 to TRBJ2-1; D is possibly TRBD2 (5 bases). From germline, CDR1 is MNHNS and CDR2 SASEGT. Trimming stripped 5 bases from V and 9 bases from J, with 11 bases between. The CDR3 is made up of 12 amino acids. The CDR3 spells CASSYRAGEQFF. CDR3 nucleotides: TGTGCCAGCAGTTATAGGGCGGGTGAGCAGTTCTTC.

This chain links TRBV10-1 with TRBJ2-2; TRBD2 agrees at 13 bases. CDR1 is WNHNN and CDR2 is SYGVQD in the germline V gene (reference sequence). This CDR3 comprises 17 residues. V gave up 6 bases and J gave up 0 bases; unmatched junction bases: 4. The CDR3 DNA reads as TGCGCCAGCAGCCCCACTAGCGGGAGGGCGAACACCGGGGAGCTGTTTTTT. Its translation is CASSPTSGRANTGELFF.

V and J are TRBV6-1 and TRBJ2-3; TRBD1 agrees at 8 bases. V was pared by 4 bases and J by 7 bases, with 7 bases of the junction left unmatched. CDR3 length: 14 amino acids. Germline V lookup: CDR1 MNHNS, CDR2 SASEGT. The DNA for the CDR3 is TGTGCCAGCAGTGCAGACAGGGGTGGCAATACGCAGTATTTT. It specifies CASSADRGGNTQYF.

The V gene is TRBV7-9, the J gene TRBJ1-1; D is unclear. V lost 5 bases to trimming and J lost 7 bases, with 11 bases between them. This CDR3 region has 12 residues. The germline gives CDR1 SEHNR, CDR2 FQNEAQ (reference sequence). The CDR3 protein is CASSRLGSEAFF. The CDR3 region has the DNA TGTGCCAGCAGCCGCCTGGGCAGTGAAGCTTTCTTT.

Notes on this clone: Within the sample, other DNA sequences also encode this same CDR3. This chain uses TRBV4-1 with TRBJ2-1, with 7 bases identical to TRBD2. CDR3 length: 14 amino acids. J lost 6 bases, V lost 3 bases, and 5 bases had no gene match. Germline CDR1 is MGHRA and CDR2 is YSYEKL. The CDR3 here is CASSHLTGGNEQFF. DNA of the CDR3: TGCGCCAGCAGCCATTTAACGGGGGGCAATGAGCAGTTCTTC.

Only a few counts were recorded for this clone. This chain links TRBV4-1 with TRBJ2-7; TRBD1 is a possible D gene (6 bases). The CDR3 spans 16 residues. V was trimmed by 1 base and J by 1 base, leaving 14 bases between them. Germline V CDR1 and CDR2: MGHRA, YSYEKL. The CDR3 nucleotides read TGCGCCAGCAGCCAAGTTCCCAGGGGAAAATCCTACGAGCAGTACTTC. Amino acid sequence: CASSQVPRGKSYEQYF.

V and J are TRBV2 and TRBJ2-3; D is perhaps TRBD2 (5 bases). CDR1 and CDR2 from the germline V gene are SNHLY and FYNNEI. Trimming cost V 7 bases and J 2 bases, with 10 bases left between them. The CDR3 is 13 amino acids. This chain's CDR3 is CASNPGVTDTQYF. As DNA, the CDR3 is TGTGCCAGCAACCCCGGGGTCACAGATACGCAGTATTTT.

This clone was found once. The J gene is TRBJ1-2, the V gene TRBV20-1; no clear D gene. This CDR3 region has 10 residues. The V and J ends lost 6 bases and 2 bases respectively, with 4 bases between them. CDR1 and CDR2 from the germline V gene are DFQATT and SNEGSKA (reference sequence). CDR3 protein: CSASNYGYTF. The DNA of the CDR3 is TGCAGTGCCTCCAACTATGGCTACACCTTC.

V is TRBV9 and J is TRBJ2-3; TRBD2 aligns across 10 bases. Unmatched junction bases numbered 8, after V lost 3 bases and J lost 4 bases. From germline, CDR1 is SGDLS and CDR2 YYNGEE. The CDR3 is 16 residues long. This chain's CDR3 is CASSDPTSGLADTQYF. As DNA, the CDR3 is TGTGCCAGCAGCGACCCGACTAGCGGGTTGGCAGATACGCAGTATTTT.

The chain carries TRBV9 and TRBJ2-5, with D possibly TRBD1 on 6 matching bases. V lost 2 bases and J lost 0, with 17 bases in between. Germline CDR1 is SGDLS and CDR2 is YYNGEE. The CDR3 consists of 17 residues. The CDR3: CASSVGVDRTYQETQYF. CDR3 sequence (DNA): TGTGCCAGCAGCGTTGGTGTCGACAGGACGTACCAAGAGACCCAGTACTTC. Based on the CDR3 plus reference TRBV9 and TRBJ2-5, the full variable domain is DSGVTQTPKHLITATGQRVTLRCSPRSGDLSVYWYQQSLDQGLQFLIQYYNGEERAKGNILERFSAQQFPDLHSELNLSSLELGDSALYFCASSVGVDRTYQETQYFGPGTRLLVL.

This chain uses TRBV5-4 with TRBJ2-3; maybe TRBD2 (5 bases). The V end was cut by 2 bases, the J end by 5 bases, with 9 bases between. Per germline, CDR1 SGHNT and CDR2 YYREEE (reference sequence). The CDR3 has 13 amino acids. DNA for the CDR3: TGTGCCAGCAGCTTCTTCGAGGGAGATACGCAGTATTTT. Amino acid sequence: CASSFFEGDTQYF.